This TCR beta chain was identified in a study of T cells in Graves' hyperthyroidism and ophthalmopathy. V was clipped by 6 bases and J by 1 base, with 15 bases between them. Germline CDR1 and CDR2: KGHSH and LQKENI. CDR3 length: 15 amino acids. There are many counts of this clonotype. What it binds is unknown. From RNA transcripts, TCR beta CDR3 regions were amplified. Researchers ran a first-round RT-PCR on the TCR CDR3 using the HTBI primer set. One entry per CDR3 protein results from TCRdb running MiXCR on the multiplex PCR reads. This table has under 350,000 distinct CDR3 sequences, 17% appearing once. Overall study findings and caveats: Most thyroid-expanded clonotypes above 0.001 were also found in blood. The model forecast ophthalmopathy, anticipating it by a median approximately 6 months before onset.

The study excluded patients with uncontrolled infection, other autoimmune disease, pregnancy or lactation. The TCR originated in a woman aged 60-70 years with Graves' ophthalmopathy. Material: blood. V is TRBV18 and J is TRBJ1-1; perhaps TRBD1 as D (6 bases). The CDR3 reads CASSLRDTTNTEAFF. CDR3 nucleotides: TGTGCCAGCTCCCTCCGGGACACCACGAACACTGAAGCTTTCTTT.